The sequence of this TCR beta chain was determined in a study of blood T cell repertoires in COVID-19. Turning to the study itself: From T cells, B-cell-depleted T cells, or PBMCs came the material, which was cDNA or gDNA.

Recruitment covered fewer than 25 US areas and drew participants whose ages spanned roughly 18 to 100 years. Either two negative PCRs, clearance, or symptom resolution qualified Cohort 3 donors as recovered. Here immunoSEQ multiplex PCR was the method, and the copy in TCRdb shows in-frame clones only, minus some. This table holds about 290,000 clones, around 90% found once. The CDR3 contains 18 residues. V trimming: 1 base; J trimming: 4 bases; junction bases outside the gene matches: 10. CDR1 MGHRA and CDR2 YSYEKL come from the germline V gene. This chain links TRBV4-1 with TRBJ2-5, with TRBD2 identical over 12 bases. The source material was PBMCs or T cells enriched from blood (not recorded which). The receptor comes from a woman between 35 and 50 years old who had recovered from COVID-19. CDR3 sequence reads: CASSQGRASGGVGETQYF. Here the CDR3 DNA reads TGCGCCAGCAGCCAAGGACGGGCTAGCGGGGGGGTTGGAGAGACCCAGTACTTC.